Listed here are 22 T cell receptor beta chains from one sample, sequenced in a study of blood T cell repertoires in COVID-19. The table came from immunoSEQ multiplex PCR; TCRdb's copy has only in-frame clones and leaves some out. The sample includes roughly 260,000 clones, 70% to 90% of them seen just once. The specimen sequenced was PBMCs or T cells enriched from blood (not recorded which). The receptor set was obtained from a woman between 45 and 60 years old who had recovered from COVID-19.

The chain has TRBV19 and TRBJ1-1; maybe TRBD1 (6 bases). CDR1 and CDR2 (germline): LNHDA, SQIVND (reference sequence). Trimming pared 6 bases from V and 0 bases from J, leaving 20 bases between. This CDR3 has 17 residues. The CDR3 protein is CASRRTAQRSMNTEAFF. CDR3 coding DNA: TGTGCCAGTAGGAGGACAGCTCAAAGATCCATGAACACTGAAGCTTTCTTT.

This clone appeared a few times. CDR3 sequence reads: CASSLVVAGSGETQYF. The CDR3 DNA reads TGCGCCAGCAGCTTGGTTGTAGCGGGGTCCGGGGAGACCCAGTACTTC. The J gene is TRBJ2-5, the V gene TRBV5-1; 8 bases align to TRBD2. The germline CDR1 and CDR2 sequences are SGHRS and YFSETQ. V trimming: 0 bases; J trimming: 5 bases; junction bases outside the gene matches: 9. The CDR3 consists of 16 residues.

The chain uses TRBV15 and TRBJ1-2; 9 nucleotides match TRBD1. Per germline, CDR1 LNHNV and CDR2 YYDKDF (reference sequence). V lost 0 bases and J lost 8; bases outside the gene matches: 10. The CDR3 has 16 residues. In DNA, the CDR3 is TGTGCCACCAGCAGAGATCTCGTTGGGACAGGGTACGGCTACACCTTC. This sequence encodes CATSRDLVGTGYGYTF.

This clone appeared a few times. Other DNA sequences in this sample translate to the same CDR3. CDR3 protein: CASSQDSGQFYEQYF. The CDR3 nucleotides read TGTGCCAGCAGCCAAGATTCCGGACAGTTCTACGAGCAGTACTTC. The V and J genes are TRBV3-1 (or the pseudogene TRBV3-2) and TRBJ2-7, with D possibly matching TRBD1 (6 bases). Trimming stripped 0 bases from V and 3 bases from J, with 12 bases between. Germline loops: CDR1 LGHDT, CDR2 YNNKEL (reference sequence). The CDR3 length is 15 residues.

This chain uses TRBV5-5 with TRBJ2-7; 10 nucleotides match TRBD2. V shed 1 base and J 4 bases; nucleotides not matched to a gene: 8. Germline V lookup: CDR1 SGHKS, CDR2 YYEKEE (reference sequence). The CDR3 extends over 16 amino acids. The CDR3 loop is CASSLNPSGSSYEQYF. In DNA, the CDR3 is TGTGCCAGCAGCTTGAACCCTAGCGGGAGTTCGTACGAGCAGTACTTC.

The chain couples TRBV27 to TRBJ2-5; 11 nucleotides align to TRBD1. The V segment lost 6 bases and the J segment 5 bases; nucleotides outside the gene matches: 5. This CDR3 has 14 residues. Germline CDR1 reads MNHEY; CDR2 reads SMNVEV (reference sequence). CDR3 sequence: CASRDRGLWETQYF. The CDR3 coding sequence is TGTGCCAGCAGGGACAGGGGGCTATGGGAGACCCAGTACTTC.

The rearrangement links TRBV2 to TRBJ1-1; 8 positions agree with TRBD1. The V segment lost 11 bases and the J segment 6 bases; nucleotides outside the gene matches: 11. The CDR3 covers 13 residues. Germline values: CDR1 SNHLY, CDR2 FYNNEI. The CDR3 nucleotides are TGTGCCGAGAGACGGACAGGGCTCGCTGAAGCTTTCTTT. Translation: CAERRTGLAEAFF.

The V gene is TRBV19, the J gene TRBJ1-2; the match to TRBD1 covers 8 bases. Germline CDR1 LNHDA, CDR2 SQIVND (reference sequence). After removal of 8 bases from V and 0 bases from J, the junction contained 8 bases not matched to a gene. This CDR3 is built from 15 residues. CDR3 bases: TGTGCCAGTTACAGCAGGGGGCGGGCTAACTATGGCTACACCTTC. Its translation is CASYSRGRANYGYTF.

This rearrangement joins TRBV29-1 to TRBJ2-7, with a tentative D call TRBD1 (6 bases). From germline, CDR1 is SQVTM and CDR2 ANQGSEA. V shed 5 bases and J shed 2 bases, with 10 bases lying between them. The CDR3 runs 12 residues. The CDR3 region has the DNA TGCAGCGTTTCGACAGGACCCTACGAGCAGTACTTC. This translates into CSVSTGPYEQYF.

The V and J genes are TRBV18 and TRBJ1-2, with 8 bases aligning to TRBD1. The CDR3 extends over 18 amino acids. Losses at the gene ends were 2 bases for V and 2 bases for J; bases not matched to a gene: 13. The germline gives CDR1 KGHSH, CDR2 LQKENI. CDR3 loop: CASSPGTGQAYDNYGYTF. CDR3 bases: TGTGCCAGCTCACCAGGTACGGGACAGGCCTATGACAACTATGGCTACACCTTC.

The genes are TRBV9 and TRBJ2-1; tentatively, D is TRBD1 (6 bases). Germline V gene sequence: CDR1 SGDLS, CDR2 YYNGEE. Trimming left V 5 bases short and J 2 bases short, with 17 bases between. The CDR3 is made up of 16 amino acids. The CDR3 region has the DNA TGTGCCAGCAGTTGGGCCCCGGACAGTCCCTACAATGAGCAGTTCTTC. This sequence encodes CASSWAPDSPYNEQFF.

J is TRBJ1-1 and V is TRBV28, with a weak D call TRBD1 (5 bases). V was clipped by 6 bases and J by 0 bases, with 17 bases between them. The CDR3 runs to 16 residues. Germline values: CDR1 MDHEN, CDR2 SYDVKM. The CDR3 nucleotides are TGTGCCAGCAGCCAACCGGGGGTCACCATGAACACTGAAGCTTTCTTT. Residues: CASSQPGVTMNTEAFF.

The chain employs TRBV5-1 and TRBJ2-1, with TRBD2 matching 9 bases. With V trimmed by 4 bases and J by 6 bases, 5 bases remained unmatched. CDR3 length: 14 amino acids. Germline-derived CDR1 and CDR2 are SGHRS and YFSETQ. CDR3: CASSLGSGSNEQFF. The CDR3 bases are TGCGCCAGCAGCCTGGGTAGCGGGAGCAATGAGCAGTTCTTC.

This clone was detected once. The chain has TRBV20-1 and TRBJ1-2; 8 bases agree with TRBD1. Looked up from germline, CDR1 is DFQATT and CDR2 is SNEGSKA (reference sequence). Losses at the gene ends were 6 bases for V and 8 bases for J; bases not matched to a gene: 5. This CDR3 has 11 residues. DNA for the CDR3: TGCAGTGCCAGGACAGGGTACGGCTACACCTTC. It yields the protein CSARTGYGYTF.

The chain is built from TRBV5-1 and TRBJ1-1; 7 bases agree with TRBD1. Trimming removed 1 base from V and 8 bases from J; junction bases left unmatched: 11. Germline V gives CDR1 SGHRS, CDR2 YFSETQ. This CDR3 region has 15 residues. The CDR3 sequence is CASSLTPITDREAFF. CDR3 coding DNA: TGCGCCAGCAGCTTGACCCCGATCACGGACAGGGAAGCTTTCTTT.

V is TRBV11-1 and J is TRBJ2-5; 14 bases are shared with TRBD2. This CDR3 is 15 amino acids long. Trimming cost V 7 bases and J 4 bases; bases outside gene matches: 5. The germline gives CDR1 SGHAT, CDR2 FQDESV (reference sequence). CDR3 DNA sequence: TGTGCCAGCACAGGACTAGCGGGAGGAGGAGAGACCCAGTACTTC. It yields the protein CASTGLAGGGETQYF. The variable domain in full, completed from reference TRBV11-1 and TRBJ2-5, reads EAEVAQSPRYKITEKSQAVAFWCDPISGHATLYWYRQILGQGPELLVQFQDESVVDDSQLPKDRFSAERLKGVDSTLKIQPAELGDSAMYLCASTGLAGGGETQYFGPGTRLLVL.

This chain joins TRBV21-1 and TRBJ1-3; the table's D call, TRBD1, was not checked against the DNA. TRBV21-1 is a listed pseudogene. This CDR3 comprises 17 residues. The CDR3 protein is CASSKGGQGASGNTIYF. The CDR3 bases are TGTGCCAGCAGCAAAGGGGGGCAGGGGGCATCTGGAAACACCATATATTTT.

This chain uses TRBV7-2 with TRBJ2-3, with D hard to call. The germline V gene encodes CDR1 SGHTA and CDR2 FQGNSA. With 3 bases removed from V and 7 bases from J, the gap between germline ends came to 14 bases. The CDR3 runs to 14 residues. The CDR3 spells CASSLGRSQNTQYF. The CDR3 coding sequence is TGTGCCAGCAGCTTGGGCAGATCACAGAATACGCAGTATTTT. The whole variable domain, remainder taken from reference TRBV7-2 and TRBJ2-3, is GAGVSQSPSNKVTEKGKDVELRCDPISGHTALYWYRQSLGQGLEFLIYFQGNSAPDKSGLPSDRFSAERTGGSVSTLTIQRTQQEDSAVYLCASSLGRSQNTQYFGPGTRLTVL.

The J gene is TRBJ2-1, the V gene TRBV19, with TRBD2 as a possible D gene (6 bases). CDR3 size: 20 residues. V lost 0 bases and J lost 6, with 27 bases in between. Germline V gene data show CDR1 as LNHDA and CDR2 as SQIVND (reference sequence). The CDR3 DNA reads TGTGCCAGTAGTATAGATCTAGAGGGAATATATAGCGGAACCTCCAATGAGCAGTTCTTC. Its protein product is CASSIDLEGIYSGTSNEQFF.

This sequence joins TRBV28 and TRBJ1-3; unclear D gene. The V gene lost 5 bases and the J gene lost 4 bases, with 12 bases spanning the gap. The CDR3 covers 14 residues. Germline V CDR1 and CDR2: MDHEN, SYDVKM. CDR3 residues: CASSTEASGNTIYF. In DNA form, the CDR3 reads TGTGCCAGCAGTACTGAGGCTTCGGGAAACACCATATATTTT.

The chain couples TRBV21-1 to TRBJ1-2. TRBV21-1 is noted as a pseudogene. This CDR3 spans 15 amino acids. CDR3 sequence: CASSTIGIRKNGYTF. DNA of the CDR3: TGTGCCAGCAGCACTATCGGGATCAGGAAAAATGGCTACACCTTC.

The chain couples TRBV30 to TRBJ2-2, with D perhaps TRBD1 (5 bases). With 1 base removed from V and 6 bases from J, the gap between germline ends came to 15 bases. Germline CDR1 GTSNPN, CDR2 SVGIG (reference sequence). The CDR3 covers 15 residues. CDR3 in amino acids: CAWSGGWGMAGELFF. Here the CDR3 DNA reads TGTGCCTGGAGTGGGGGTTGGGGCATGGCCGGGGAGCTGTTTTTT.